These T cell receptor beta chains were read from a single sample in a study of OX40 agonist ivuxolimab in advanced cancers. Produced via immunoSEQ multiplex PCR; TCRdb's table is partial and in-frame only. The sample shows fewer than 75,000 clones, 90% to 95% of them seen only once. The material sequenced was CD4+ or CD8+ T cells sorted from blood, taken in a trial of the OX40 agonist ivuxolimab. The receptors shown here come from an adult with an advanced solid tumor such as melanoma, head and neck, liver or kidney cancer. Each CDR3 is given with its conserved first and last residue. The D gene is left open where the match is weak. Clone sizes are given selectively: once, few, many, or a class where the clone is expanded.

abundance	v_gene	d_gene	j_gene	CDR3aa	CDR3nt
-	TRBV18	-	TRBJ2-6	CASSPEGSGANVLTF	TGTGCCAGCTCACCGGAAGGCTCTGGGGCCAACGTCCTGACTTTC
once	TRBV27	-	TRBJ2-4	CASSLYSPGDPGQRKNIQYF	TGTGCCAGCAGTTTATACAGCCCGGGGGACCCGGGACAGCGGAAAAACATTCAGTACTTC
-	TRBV11-3	TRBD1	TRBJ2-7	CASSWLRGQGEYEQYF	TGTGCCAGCAGCTGGCTCCGGGGACAGGGGGAATACGAGCAGTACTTC
-	TRBV9	TRBD2	TRBJ2-1	CASSVEFLTSGGHNEQFF	TGTGCCAGCAGCGTCGAGTTTTTAACTAGCGGGGGGCACAATGAGCAGTTCTTC
-	TRBV10-1	TRBD1	TRBJ2-1	CASSTQGAGGQFF	TGCGCCAGCAGTACTCAGGGGGCCGGAGGGCAGTTCTTC
-	TRBV30	-	TRBJ2-1	CASGLGAGSLFF	TGTGCCTCCGGGTTAGGGGCAGGGTCTTTGTTCTTC
-	TRBV7-8	-	TRBJ2-5	CASSTLREETQYF	TGTGCCAGCAGCACCCTTCGAGAAGAGACCCAGTACTTC
-	TRBV19	TRBD1	TRBJ1-2	CASSRQGTAGYTF	TGTGCCAGTAGTAGACAGGGGACGGCTGGCTACACCTTC
-	TRBV28	-	TRBJ1-5	CASVSPARRLYSNQPQHF	TGTGCCAGCGTGTCCCCAGCCCGAAGACTTTATAGCAATCAGCCCCAGCATTTT
once	TRBV19	-	TRBJ2-5	CASSIFPVTGGRSETQYF	TGTGCCAGTAGTATTTTCCCCGTTACGGGGGGCCGTTCCGAGACCCAGTACTTC
once	TRBV6-6	-	TRBJ2-3	CASSGGGGTDTQYF	TGTGCCAGCAGCGGAGGGGGCGGCACAGATACGCAGTATTTT
-	TRBV7-2	-	TRBJ2-3	CASSSRAGLTDTQYF	TGTGCCAGCAGCTCTAGGGCAGGTCTCACAGATACGCAGTATTTT
-	TRBV7-9	TRBD2	TRBJ2-1	CASSLLAVYNEQFF	TGTGCCAGCAGCTTGCTAGCGGTATACAATGAGCAGTTCTTC
-	TRBV5-1	TRBD1	TRBJ2-7	CASMRAGGFGEQYF	TGCGCCAGCATGAGGGCAGGGGGCTTCGGCGAGCAGTACTTC
-	TRBV19	TRBD2	TRBJ2-3	CASSLGPSGGDTQYF	TGTGCCAGTAGTCTTGGGCCTAGCGGGGGGGATACGCAGTATTTT
-	TRBV5-6	-	TRBJ2-6	CASSLRGPPSSGANVLTF	TGTGCCAGCAGCTTAAGAGGGCCTCCTTCCTCTGGGGCCAACGTCCTGACTTTC
-	TRBV6-6	TRBD1	TRBJ2-5	CASLLPGTGGETQYF	TGTGCCAGCCTACTACCCGGGACAGGGGGAGAGACCCAGTACTTC
-	TRBV7-7	TRBD2	TRBJ2-2	CASSHSSGRGTGELFF	TGTGCCAGCAGCCATTCTAGCGGGAGGGGCACCGGGGAGCTGTTTTTT
-	TRBV29-1	TRBD2	TRBJ2-3	CSVSLAGGVRDTQYF	TGCAGCGTTAGCCTAGCGGGAGGGGTGAGGGATACGCAGTATTTT
-	TRBV5-5	-	TRBJ1-1	CASSLRRTSNTEAFF	TGTGCCAGCAGCTTACGTCGGACATCGAACACTGAAGCTTTCTTT
-	TRBV2	-	TRBJ1-1	CASTPGQLEAFF	TGTGCCAGCACCCCTGGGCAGCTTGAAGCTTTCTTT
once	TRBV6-5	TRBD1	TRBJ2-7	CASRTGQGTYEQYF	TGTGCCAGCAGGACGGGACAGGGGACGTACGAGCAGTACTTC
-	TRBV6-1	-	TRBJ2-6	CASTTGSSGANVLTF	TGTGCCAGCACTACAGGGAGCTCTGGGGCCAACGTCCTGACTTTC
-	TRBV7-6	TRBD1	TRBJ1-4	CASSSSTGNEKLFF	TGTGCCAGCAGCTCTTCGACAGGGAACGAAAAACTGTTTTTT
-	TRBV6-5	-	TRBJ2-2	CASRQTVNTGELFF	TGTGCCAGCAGGCAGACAGTTAACACCGGGGAGCTGTTTTTT
-	TRBV6-5	TRBD2	TRBJ2-5	CASRRLASGQETQYF	TGTGCCAGCAGGAGACTTGCTAGCGGCCAAGAGACCCAGTACTTC
-	TRBV6-5	TRBD1	TRBJ1-6	CASSTDRGASPLHF	TGTGCCAGCAGTACGGACAGGGGGGCGTCACCCCTCCACTTT
-	TRBV11-2	-	TRBJ2-7	CASSLNQGSYEQYF	TGTGCCAGCAGCTTAAATCAGGGATCCTACGAGCAGTACTTC
once	TRBV5-8	-	TRBJ1-1	CASSYVRGRDTEAFF	TGTGCCAGCAGCTACGTCCGGGGCCGGGACACTGAAGCTTTCTTT
-	TRBV2	TRBD1	TRBJ1-1	CASSSQGATEAFF	TGTGCCAGCAGTTCACAGGGGGCCACTGAAGCTTTCTTT
-	TRBV4-2	TRBD1	TRBJ1-2	CASSQGGTGNYGYTF	TGTGCCAGCAGCCAAGGGGGGACAGGCAACTATGGCTACACCTTC
-	TRBV7-6	-	TRBJ2-7	CASVPDWSYEQYF	TGTGCCAGCGTCCCAGACTGGTCCTACGAGCAGTACTTC
-	TRBV5-4	TRBD1	TRBJ1-3	CASSPRTGGSGNTIYF	TGTGCCAGCAGCCCACGGACAGGGGGCTCTGGAAACACCATATATTTT
-	TRBV14	-	TRBJ2-2	CASSQHRAHEGELFF	TGTGCCAGCAGCCAACACCGGGCCCACGAAGGGGAGCTGTTTTTT
-	TRBV19	-	TRBJ1-1	CASSSRDREAFF	TGTGCCAGTAGTAGCCGGGACCGGGAAGCTTTCTTT
-	TRBV6-5	TRBD2	TRBJ2-5	CASRDSVRGETQYF	TGTGCCAGCAGAGATTCGGTGCGGGGGGAGACCCAGTACTTC
-	TRBV27	-	TRBJ2-3	CASSSTDTQYF	TGTGCCTCCTCTAGCACAGATACGCAGTATTTT
-	TRBV5-4	TRBD2	TRBJ2-7	CASSQLAGGPYEQYF	TGTGCCAGCAGCCAACTAGCGGGGGGCCCCTACGAGCAGTACTTC